The rows below give T cell receptor beta chains drawn from one sample of a study of cytomegalovirus exposure and HLA in healthy donors. Here immunoSEQ multiplex PCR was the method, and the copy in TCRdb shows in-frame clones only, minus some. The data show a few hundred thousand clones, approximately 90% seen once. The specimen was PBMCs. These receptors originate from a woman aged 18-30 years in good health and CMV-seronegative. CDR3s include the opening cysteine and the closing phenylalanine or tryptophan. The D gene is left open where the match is weak. The size field is filled for only some rows; it gives once, few, many or a size class.

TRBV18	TRBJ1-6	NA	NA	TGTGCCAGCTCACCAAATGTACAATTTGGTGATTCACCCCTCCACTTT	CASSPNVQFGDSPLHF
TRBV5-6	TRBJ2-7	NA	NA	TGTGCCAGCAGCTTACAGGCGAACCTTCTTTTC	CASSLQANLLF
TRBV5-4	TRBJ2-3	NA	NA	TGTGCCAGCAGTTTTCCTAGCACAGATACGCAGTATTTT	CASSFPSTDTQYF
TRBV6-5	TRBJ2-5	NA	NA	TGTGCCAGCAGCCAGGGGAATGAAGGGACCCAGTACTTC	CASSQGNEGTQYF
TRBV5-1	TRBJ2-5	NA	NA	TGCGCCACCAATTCCGGGACTCTCGACTGGGGTAGCGAGACCCAGTACTTC	CATNSGTLDWGSETQYF
TRBV19	TRBJ2-2	TRBD1	NA	TGTGCCAGTAGTATTGGGGACAGGGAGGGAACCGGGGAGCTGTTTTTT	CASSIGDREGTGELFF
TRBV10-3	TRBJ2-1	TRBD2	NA	TGTGCCATCAGTGAGGGAGGACTAGCGGGAGTAAATGAGCAGTTCTTC	CAISEGGLAGVNEQFF
TRBV4-1	TRBJ2-2	TRBD2	NA	TGCGCCAGCAGCCTGGGACTAGCGGGAGTTGACACCGGGGAGCTGTTTTTT	CASSLGLAGVDTGELFF
TRBV9	TRBJ2-3	TRBD2	NA	TGTGCCAGCAGCGTAGACCCCCTAGCGGGAGGGCCCACGCAGTATTTT	CASSVDPLAGGPTQYF
TRBV7-3	TRBJ2-1	TRBD1	NA	TGTGCCAGCAGTACAGGGGGCAATGAGCAGTTCTTC	CASSTGGNEQFF
TRBV10-1	TRBJ2-7	TRBD2	NA	TGCGCCAGCAGTGAGTCGGGAGGGCCCGAGCAGTACTTC	CASSESGGPEQYF
TRBV15	TRBJ2-7	NA	NA	TGTGCCACCAGCAGAGTTAGGGGGACCAGCGAGCAGTACTTC	CATSRVRGTSEQYF
TRBV21-1	TRBJ1-5	NA	NA	TGTGCCAGCAGCCCACAGCCCCAGCATTTT	CASSPQPQHF
TRBV6-5	TRBJ1-3	NA	NA	TGTGCCAGCACCAGGACAGCCTCTGGAAACACCATATATTTT	CASTRTASGNTIYF
TRBV5-1	TRBJ2-1	TRBD1	NA	TGCGCCAGCAGCCTTGGTGGCCTGGGGACAGTCCTTTCCAATGAGCAGTTCTTC	CASSLGGLGTVLSNEQFF
TRBV5-4	TRBJ1-1	TRBD1	few	TGTGCCAGCAGCACAGGGGGTGCGTCGGCTTTCTTT	CASSTGGASAFF
TRBV5-1	TRBJ1-1	TRBD1	NA	TGCGCCAGCAGCTTGGGAGACAGGGGGTGGGACACTGAAGCTTTCTTT	CASSLGDRGWDTEAFF
TRBV6-4	TRBJ2-2	NA	NA	TGTGCCAGCAGAACTCCGAACACCGGGGAGCTGTTTTTT	CASRTPNTGELFF
TRBV7-8	TRBJ2-1	TRBD2	many	TGTGCCAGCAGTCCCGACGGGGGGGGACATGAGCAGTTCTTC	CASSPDGGGHEQFF
TRBV15	TRBJ1-1	NA	NA	TGTGCCACCAGCAGAGATATCGCTGAAGCTTTCTTT	CATSRDIAEAFF
TRBV15	TRBJ1-3	NA	few	TGTGCCACCAGCAGAGCTTCTGGAAACACCATATATTTT	CATSRASGNTIYF
TRBV9	TRBJ2-1	NA	NA	TGTGCCAGCAGCCCTCCCACTAGGGCCTTCGGGGGGCAGTTCTTC	CASSPPTRAFGGQFF